This T cell receptor beta chain derives from a study of blood T cell repertoires in COVID-19. Study in general: COVID-19 samples, acute and convalescent, were from the United States, Italy and Spain.

Per germline, CDR1 SNHLY and CDR2 FYNNEI. The CDR3 consists of 16 residues. V dropped 6 bases and J dropped 0 bases, with 15 bases sitting between them. Method: immunoSEQ multiplex PCR; TCRdb's copy keeps in-frame clones and lacks some. The sample holds around 320,000 clones; approximately 89% are singletons and the top ten take 2.9%. Recruits, aged roughly 18 to 95 years, lived in 24 US areas. Allocation to cohorts depended on clinical history reported by the participants. Contact with a PCR-confirmed or clinician-diagnosed COVID-19 case occurred within 2 weeks of entry. The V call is TRBV2, the J call TRBJ1-3; the D gene is possibly TRBD1 (5 bases). The receptor was derived from a woman between 45 and 60 years old who had been exposed to COVID-19. Sequenced material: PBMCs or T cells enriched from blood (not recorded which). The CDR3 reads CASSPRTLSSGNTIYF. The CDR3 DNA reads as TGTGCCAGCAGCCCTAGGACATTGAGCTCTGGAAACACCATATATTTT. Based on the CDR3 plus reference TRBV2 and TRBJ1-3, the full variable domain is EPEVTQTPSHQVTQMGQEVILRCVPISNHLYFYWYRQILGQKVEFLVSFYNNEISEKSEIFDDQFSVERPDGSNFTLKIRSTKLEDSAMYFCASSPRTLSSGNTIYFGEGSWLTVV.